Following are 19 T cell receptor beta chains from one sample sequenced in a study of blood T cell repertoires in COVID-19. Method: immunoSEQ multiplex PCR; TCRdb's copy keeps in-frame clones and lacks some. This table has 30,000 to 35,000 clones, over 90% appearing once. The sequenced sample was peripheral blood. The receptors shown here come from a human donor in a cohort sampled during active COVID-19.

V and J are TRBV29-1 and TRBJ2-5; D gene ambiguous. Germline V lookup: CDR1 SQVTM, CDR2 ANQGSEA. Trimming removed 3 bases from V and 4 bases from J, with 9 bases in between. This CDR3 has 12 amino acids. CDR3 amino acids: CSVEPGLETQYF. The DNA of the CDR3 is TGCAGCGTTGAGCCCGGGTTAGAGACCCAGTACTTC.

V usage is TRBV19 and J usage is TRBJ1-3; 8 positions agree with TRBD1. Germline CDR1 LNHDA, CDR2 SQIVND (reference sequence). This CDR3 has 15 residues. V shed 9 bases and J 0 bases; nucleotides not matched to a gene: 7. The CDR3 DNA reads as TGTGCCAGGCACGCGGACAGGGACTCTGGAAACACCATATATTTT. Its translation: CARHADRDSGNTIYF.

CDR3 DNA: TGTGCCAGCAGCTTAAAGGGGAAAGGACAGGGGTTATATCAGCCCCAGCATTTT. This translates into CASSLKGKGQGLYQPQHF. The gene calls are TRBV7-2 and TRBJ1-5; 9 nucleotides line up with TRBD1. Germline values: CDR1 SGHTA, CDR2 FQGNSA. The CDR3 has 18 residues. Losses at the gene ends were 2 bases for V and 5 bases for J; bases not matched to a gene: 13.

The J gene is TRBJ1-1, the V gene TRBV30, with 7 bases aligning to TRBD1. There are 12 residues in the CDR3. Germline lookup yields CDR1 GTSNPN and CDR2 SVGIG (reference sequence). With V trimmed by 8 bases and J by 1 base, 4 bases remained unmatched. The CDR3 reads CAGNRGNTEAFF. Written as DNA, the CDR3 is TGTGCCGGAAACAGGGGGAACACTGAAGCTTTCTTT.

This clone was counted a few times. The chain uses TRBV4-1 and TRBJ1-4, with 9 positions matching TRBD1. Germline lookup yields CDR1 MGHRA and CDR2 YSYEKL. With V trimmed by 1 base and J by 7 bases, 10 bases remained unmatched. The CDR3 contains 17 residues. CDR3 protein: CASSQAWGTGLFEKLFF. The CDR3 DNA follows: TGCGCCAGCAGCCAAGCCTGGGGGACAGGGCTCTTTGAAAAACTGTTTTTT.

The CDR3 region is CASRETGEIYEQYF. CDR3 coding DNA: TGTGCCAGCAGGGAGACAGGGGAAATCTACGAGCAGTACTTC. The V gene is TRBV6-5, the J gene TRBJ2-7; 8 bases fit TRBD1. The CDR3 sequence is 14 residues long. V lost 6 bases and J lost 3; bases outside the gene matches: 7. Germline V gene sequence: CDR1 MNHEY, CDR2 SVGAGI.

The chain has TRBV7-9 and TRBJ1-1; TRBD1 matches 11 bases. Per the germline V gene, CDR1 is SEHNR and CDR2 is FQNEAQ (reference sequence). Trimming removed 1 base from V and 10 bases from J; junction bases left unmatched: 11. The CDR3 spans 16 residues. CDR3 bases: TGTGCCAGCAGCTTAGGGACAGGGGGCAGAGTTACTAGAGCTTTCTTT. This gives the protein CASSLGTGGRVTRAFF.

This chain connects TRBV19 to TRBJ2-1; the match to TRBD2 covers 8 bases. Germline V gene sequence: CDR1 LNHDA, CDR2 SQIVND (reference sequence). V lost 7 bases, J lost 7 bases, and 12 bases stayed unmatched. The CDR3 is 15 amino acids. The CDR3 DNA is TGTGCCAGTACCGGAATAGCGGGACTCCCTAATGAGCAGTTCTTC. Amino acids: CASTGIAGLPNEQFF.

This chain uses TRBV9 with TRBJ2-6; D is possibly TRBD2 (6 bases). Germline assignment: CDR1 SGDLS and CDR2 YYNGEE. The CDR3 extends over 18 amino acids. Trimming took off 6 bases at V and 0 bases at J, with 19 bases between the two ends. CDR3 nucleotide sequence: TGTGCCAGCACCGCGGTGACTAGTGCCGACTCTGGGGCCAACGTCCTGACTTTC. It specifies CASTAVTSADSGANVLTF.

The V gene is TRBV27, the J gene TRBJ1-1, with D possibly matching TRBD1 (6 bases). Looked up from germline, CDR1 is MNHEY and CDR2 is SMNVEV (reference sequence). The CDR3 has 14 amino acids. V dropped 7 bases and J dropped 2 bases, with 14 bases sitting between them. The CDR3 here is CASINFRGNTEAFF. For the CDR3, the DNA is TGTGCCAGCATTAACTTCAGGGGAAACACTGAAGCTTTCTTT.

This chain connects TRBV2 to TRBJ1-1; 7 nucleotides agree with TRBD1. V lost 3 bases to trimming and J lost 1 base; unmatched junction nucleotides: 8. CDR3 length: 16 residues. Germline CDR1 reads SNHLY; CDR2 reads FYNNEI. CDR3 nucleotides: TGTGCCAGCAGTGAGGGGACAGTTCTCTGGAACACTGAAGCTTTCTTT. Protein product: CASSEGTVLWNTEAFF.

This chain's CDR3 is CASSSRDTEAFF. The CDR3 DNA is TGTGCCAGCAGCTCCAGGGACACTGAAGCTTTCTTT. The chain combines TRBV7-9 with TRBJ1-1, with a possible D match to TRBD1 (5 bases). V shed 4 bases and J shed 3 bases, with 6 bases lying between them. The germline V gene encodes CDR1 SEHNR and CDR2 FQNEAQ (reference sequence). The CDR3 has 12 amino acids.

V usage is TRBV7-2 and J usage is TRBJ2-3; 11 bases fit TRBD1. CDR3 length: 16 residues. The germline V gene has CDR1 SGHTA and CDR2 FQGNSA. V shed 5 bases and J 3 bases; nucleotides not matched to a gene: 7. The CDR3 protein is CASSLTGTGGTDTQYF. Here the CDR3 DNA reads TGTGCCAGCAGCCTTACCGGGACAGGGGGAACAGATACGCAGTATTTT.

The chain has TRBV19 and TRBJ2-3; TRBD2 matches 12 bases. The CDR3 runs 15 residues. Germline CDR1 and CDR2: LNHDA and SQIVND (reference sequence). V lost 4 bases and J lost 1; bases outside the gene matches: 0. The CDR3: CASSTSGGGTDTQYF. In DNA form, the CDR3 reads TGTGCCAGTAGTACTAGCGGGGGGGGCACAGATACGCAGTATTTT.

In nucleotides, the CDR3 is TGTGCCAGCAGCTTCGGACTCGGAGAGCAGTTCTTC. It is translated as CASSFGLGEQFF. The J gene is TRBJ2-1, the V gene TRBV11-2; a possible D gene is TRBD2 (5 bases). Trimming took off 3 bases at V and 10 bases at J, with 10 bases between the two ends. The germline V gene has CDR1 SGHAT and CDR2 FQNNGV. CDR3 length: 12 amino acids. The variable domain in full, with the rest retrieved from reference TRBV11-2 and TRBJ2-1, is EAGVAQSPRYKIIEKRQSVAFWCNPISGHATLYWYQQILGQGPKLLIQFQNNGVVDDSQLPKDRFSAERLKGVDSTLKIQPAKLEDSAVYLCASSFGLGEQFFGPGTRLTVL.

The J gene is TRBJ2-6, the V gene TRBV5-1; possible D gene TRBD2, 5 bases. Trimming removed 4 bases at V and 2 bases at J, with 16 bases between. The germline V gene encodes CDR1 SGHRS and CDR2 YFSETQ. There are 17 residues in the CDR3. The CDR3 sequence: CASSRRRVRTGANVLTF. DNA of the CDR3: TGCGCCAGCAGCCGGAGGCGGGTGAGAACTGGGGCCAACGTCCTGACTTTC.

This chain joins TRBV7-9 and TRBJ2-7, with TRBD2 identical over 7 bases. Per the germline V gene, CDR1 is SEHNR and CDR2 is FQNEAQ (reference sequence). The CDR3 has 13 residues. After removal of 10 bases from V and 5 bases from J, the junction contained 11 bases not matched to a gene. The CDR3 loop is CATRAGTSHEQYF. The CDR3 DNA is TGTGCCACCCGAGCGGGAACATCCCACGAGCAGTACTTC.

V gene TRBV2 combines with J gene TRBJ2-5, with 10 bases lining up with TRBD2. The CDR3 extends over 14 amino acids. With V trimmed by 8 bases and J by 2 bases, 5 bases remained unmatched. Germline V gene lookup returns CDR1 SNHLY and CDR2 FYNNEI. CDR3 loop: CASCGTSEQETQYF. The CDR3 nucleotides read TGTGCCAGCTGCGGGACTAGCGAACAAGAGACCCAGTACTTC.

The chain employs TRBV3-1 (or the pseudogene TRBV3-2) and TRBJ1-4; weak D call: TRBD1 (6 bases). The V end was cut by 0 bases, the J end by 8 bases, with 13 bases between. The CDR3 has 15 amino acids. Looked up from germline, CDR1 is LGHDT and CDR2 is YNNKEL (reference sequence). CDR3 in DNA: TGTGCCAGCAGCCAAGATGGGGGCACCGGGGAAAAACTGTTTTTT. Translating gives CASSQDGGTGEKLFF.